This T cell receptor (beta chain) appears in the sequencing data of a study of CD8 T cells in Susac syndrome. Random-hexamer reverse transcription was applied to about 0.5 to 1 ug RNA. Via MiXCR, TCRdb re-called the immunoSEQ multiplex PCR reads, giving one row per CDR3 protein. The sample holds fewer than 350,000 distinct CDR3 sequences; 70% to 90% are singletons and the top ten take 0.2% to 0.25%. As concerns this clonotype: The junction and the germline gene differ at one end; a read error may be behind it.

Sequencing was carried out using CD8+ T cells from PBMCs. The TCR was taken from a human donor with multiple sclerosis.

The CDR3 nucleotides are TGTGCTAGCAGCCCCCTTTTGGGATTGCCTTACGAGCAGTACTTC. Encoded protein: CASSPLLGLPYEQYF. J is TRBJ2-7 and V is TRBV7-7; D ambiguous. The CDR3 runs 15 residues. CDR1 SSHAT and CDR2 FNYEAQ come from the germline V gene (reference sequence).